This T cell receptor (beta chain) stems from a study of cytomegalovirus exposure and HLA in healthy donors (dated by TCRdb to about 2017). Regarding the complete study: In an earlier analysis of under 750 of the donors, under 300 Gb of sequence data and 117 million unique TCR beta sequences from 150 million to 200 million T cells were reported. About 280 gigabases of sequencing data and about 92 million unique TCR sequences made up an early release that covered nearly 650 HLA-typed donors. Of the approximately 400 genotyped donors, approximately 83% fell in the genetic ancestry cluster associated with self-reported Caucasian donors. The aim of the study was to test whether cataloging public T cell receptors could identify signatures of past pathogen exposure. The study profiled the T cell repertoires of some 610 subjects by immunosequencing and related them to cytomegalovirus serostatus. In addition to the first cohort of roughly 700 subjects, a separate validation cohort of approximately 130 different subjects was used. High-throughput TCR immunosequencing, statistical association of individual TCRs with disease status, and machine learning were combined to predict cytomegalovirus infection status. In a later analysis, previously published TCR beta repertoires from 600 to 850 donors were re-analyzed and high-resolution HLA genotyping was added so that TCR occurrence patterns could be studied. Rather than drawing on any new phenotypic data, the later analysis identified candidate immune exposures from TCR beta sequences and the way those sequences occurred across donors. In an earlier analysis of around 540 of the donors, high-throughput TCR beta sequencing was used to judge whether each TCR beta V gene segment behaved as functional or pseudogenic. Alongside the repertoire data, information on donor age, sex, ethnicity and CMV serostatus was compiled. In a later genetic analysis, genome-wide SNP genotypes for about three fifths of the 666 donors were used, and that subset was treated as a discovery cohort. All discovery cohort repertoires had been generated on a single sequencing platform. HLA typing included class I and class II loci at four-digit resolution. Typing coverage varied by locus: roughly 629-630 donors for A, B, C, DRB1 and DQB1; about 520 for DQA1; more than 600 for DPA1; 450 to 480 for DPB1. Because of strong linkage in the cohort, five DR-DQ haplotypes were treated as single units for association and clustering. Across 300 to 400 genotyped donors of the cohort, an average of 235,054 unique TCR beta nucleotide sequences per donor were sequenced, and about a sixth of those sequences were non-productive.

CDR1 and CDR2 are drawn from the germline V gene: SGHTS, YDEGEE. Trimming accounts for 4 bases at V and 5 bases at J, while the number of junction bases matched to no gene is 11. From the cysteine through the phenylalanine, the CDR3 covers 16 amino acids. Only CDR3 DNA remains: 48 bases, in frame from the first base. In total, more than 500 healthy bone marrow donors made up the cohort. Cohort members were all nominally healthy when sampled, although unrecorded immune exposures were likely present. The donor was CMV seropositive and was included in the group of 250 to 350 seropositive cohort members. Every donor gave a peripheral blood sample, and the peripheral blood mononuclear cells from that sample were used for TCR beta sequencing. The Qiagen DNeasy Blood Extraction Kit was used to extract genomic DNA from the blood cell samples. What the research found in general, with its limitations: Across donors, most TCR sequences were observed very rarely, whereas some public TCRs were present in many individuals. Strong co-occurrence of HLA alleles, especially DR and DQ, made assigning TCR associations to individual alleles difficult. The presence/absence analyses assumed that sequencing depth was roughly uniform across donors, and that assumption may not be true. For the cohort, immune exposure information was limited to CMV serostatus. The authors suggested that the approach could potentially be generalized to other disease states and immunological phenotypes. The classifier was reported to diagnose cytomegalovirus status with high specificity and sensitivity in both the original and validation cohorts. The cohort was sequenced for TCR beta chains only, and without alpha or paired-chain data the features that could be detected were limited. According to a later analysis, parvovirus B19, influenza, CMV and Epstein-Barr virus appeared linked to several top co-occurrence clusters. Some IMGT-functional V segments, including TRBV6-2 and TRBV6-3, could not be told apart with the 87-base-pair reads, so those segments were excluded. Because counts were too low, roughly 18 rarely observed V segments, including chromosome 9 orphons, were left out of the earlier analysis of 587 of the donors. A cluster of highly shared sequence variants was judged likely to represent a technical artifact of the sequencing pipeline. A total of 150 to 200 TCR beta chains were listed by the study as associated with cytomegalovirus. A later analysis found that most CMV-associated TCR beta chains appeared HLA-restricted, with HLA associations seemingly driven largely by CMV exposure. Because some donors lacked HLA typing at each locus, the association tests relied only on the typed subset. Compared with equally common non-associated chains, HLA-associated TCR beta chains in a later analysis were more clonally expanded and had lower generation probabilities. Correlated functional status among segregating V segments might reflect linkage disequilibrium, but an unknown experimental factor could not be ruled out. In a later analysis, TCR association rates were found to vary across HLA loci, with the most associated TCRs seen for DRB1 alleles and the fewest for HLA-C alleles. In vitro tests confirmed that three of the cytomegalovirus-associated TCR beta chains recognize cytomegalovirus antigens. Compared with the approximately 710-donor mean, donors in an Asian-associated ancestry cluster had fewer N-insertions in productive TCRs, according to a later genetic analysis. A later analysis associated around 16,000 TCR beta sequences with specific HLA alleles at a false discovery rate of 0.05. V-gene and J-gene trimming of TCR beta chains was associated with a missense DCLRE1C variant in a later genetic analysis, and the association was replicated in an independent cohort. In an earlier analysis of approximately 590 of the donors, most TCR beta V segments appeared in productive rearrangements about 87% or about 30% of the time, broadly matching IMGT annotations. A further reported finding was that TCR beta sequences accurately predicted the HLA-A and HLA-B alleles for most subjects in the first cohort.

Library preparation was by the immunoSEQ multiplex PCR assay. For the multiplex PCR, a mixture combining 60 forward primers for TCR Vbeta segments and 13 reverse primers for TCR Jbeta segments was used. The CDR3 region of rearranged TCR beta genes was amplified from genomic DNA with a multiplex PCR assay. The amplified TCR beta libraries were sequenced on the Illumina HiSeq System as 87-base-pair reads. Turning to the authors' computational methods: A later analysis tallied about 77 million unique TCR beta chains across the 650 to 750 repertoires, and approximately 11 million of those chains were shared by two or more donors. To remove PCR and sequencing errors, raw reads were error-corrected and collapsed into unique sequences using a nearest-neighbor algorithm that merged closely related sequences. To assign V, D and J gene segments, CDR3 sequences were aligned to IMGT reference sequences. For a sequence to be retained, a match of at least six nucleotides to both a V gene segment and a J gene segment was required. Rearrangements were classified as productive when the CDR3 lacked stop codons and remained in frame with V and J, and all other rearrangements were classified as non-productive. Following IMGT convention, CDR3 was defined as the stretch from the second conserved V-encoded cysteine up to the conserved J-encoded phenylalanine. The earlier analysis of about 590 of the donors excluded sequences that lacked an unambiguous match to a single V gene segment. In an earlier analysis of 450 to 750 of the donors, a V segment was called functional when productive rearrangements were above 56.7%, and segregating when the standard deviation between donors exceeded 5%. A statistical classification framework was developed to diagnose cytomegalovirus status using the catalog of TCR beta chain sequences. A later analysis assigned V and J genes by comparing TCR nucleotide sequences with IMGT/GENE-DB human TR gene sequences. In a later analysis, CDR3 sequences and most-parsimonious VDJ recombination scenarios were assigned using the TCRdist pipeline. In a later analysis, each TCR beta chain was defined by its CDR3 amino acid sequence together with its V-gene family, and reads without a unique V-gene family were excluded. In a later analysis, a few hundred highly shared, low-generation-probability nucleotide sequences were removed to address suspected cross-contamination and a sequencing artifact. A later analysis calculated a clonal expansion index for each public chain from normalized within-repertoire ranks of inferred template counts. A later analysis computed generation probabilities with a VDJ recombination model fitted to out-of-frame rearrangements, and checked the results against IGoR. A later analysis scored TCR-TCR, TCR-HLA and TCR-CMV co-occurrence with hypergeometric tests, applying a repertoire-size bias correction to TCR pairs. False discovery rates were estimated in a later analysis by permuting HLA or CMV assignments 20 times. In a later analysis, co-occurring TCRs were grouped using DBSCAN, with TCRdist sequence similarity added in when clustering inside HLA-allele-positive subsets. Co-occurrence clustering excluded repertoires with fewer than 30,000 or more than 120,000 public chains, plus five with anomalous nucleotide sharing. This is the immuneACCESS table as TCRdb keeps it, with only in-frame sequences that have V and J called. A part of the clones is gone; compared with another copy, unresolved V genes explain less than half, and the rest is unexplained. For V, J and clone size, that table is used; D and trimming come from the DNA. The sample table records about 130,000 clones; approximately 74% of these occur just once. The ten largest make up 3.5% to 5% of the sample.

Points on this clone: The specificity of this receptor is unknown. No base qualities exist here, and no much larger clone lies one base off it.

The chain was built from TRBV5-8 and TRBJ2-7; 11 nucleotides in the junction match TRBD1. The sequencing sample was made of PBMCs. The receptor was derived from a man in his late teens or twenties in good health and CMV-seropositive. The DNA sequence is TGTGCCAGCAGCGCAAGGACAGGGGGCCGCCGCCACGAGCAGTACTTC. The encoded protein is CASSARTGGRRHEQYF.